This T cell receptor (beta chain) was obtained from a study of OX40 agonist ivuxolimab in advanced cancers. The V gene's germline CDR1 is SGHRS and CDR2 YFSETQ. The CDR3 runs to 13 residues. The germline V and J ends were trimmed by 0 bases and 1 base, with 3 bases remaining between them. Method: immunoSEQ multiplex PCR; TCRdb's copy keeps in-frame clones and lacks some. The sample lists fewer than 90,000 clones, 70% to 90% seen once, with 2.5% in the top ten. The material was CD4+ or CD8+ T cells sorted from blood, obtained in a trial of the OX40 agonist ivuxolimab. The source is an adult with an advanced solid tumor such as melanoma, head and neck, liver or kidney cancer. The V call is TRBV5-1, the J call TRBJ2-3, with D uncertain. This CDR3 is CASSLERTDTQYF. The CDR3 DNA sequence: TGCGCCAGCAGCTTGGAGCGCACAGATACGCAGTATTTT.